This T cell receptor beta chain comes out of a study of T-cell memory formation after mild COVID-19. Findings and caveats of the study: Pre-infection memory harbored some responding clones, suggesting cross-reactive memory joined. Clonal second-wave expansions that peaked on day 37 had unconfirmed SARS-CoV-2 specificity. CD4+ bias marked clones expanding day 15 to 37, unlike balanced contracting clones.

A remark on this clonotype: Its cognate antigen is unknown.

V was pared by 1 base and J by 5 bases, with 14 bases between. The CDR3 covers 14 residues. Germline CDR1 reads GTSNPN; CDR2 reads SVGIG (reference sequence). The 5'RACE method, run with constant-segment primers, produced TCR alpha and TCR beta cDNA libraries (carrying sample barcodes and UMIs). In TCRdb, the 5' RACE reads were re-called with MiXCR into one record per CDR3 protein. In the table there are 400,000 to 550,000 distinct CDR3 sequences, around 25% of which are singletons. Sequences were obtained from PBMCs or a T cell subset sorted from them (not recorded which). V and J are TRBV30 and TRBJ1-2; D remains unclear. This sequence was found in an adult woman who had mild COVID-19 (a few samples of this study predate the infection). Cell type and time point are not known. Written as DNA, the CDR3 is TGTGCCTGGAGTGCTGGACGGCTATCTTATGGCTACACCTTC. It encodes CAWSAGRLSYGYTF.